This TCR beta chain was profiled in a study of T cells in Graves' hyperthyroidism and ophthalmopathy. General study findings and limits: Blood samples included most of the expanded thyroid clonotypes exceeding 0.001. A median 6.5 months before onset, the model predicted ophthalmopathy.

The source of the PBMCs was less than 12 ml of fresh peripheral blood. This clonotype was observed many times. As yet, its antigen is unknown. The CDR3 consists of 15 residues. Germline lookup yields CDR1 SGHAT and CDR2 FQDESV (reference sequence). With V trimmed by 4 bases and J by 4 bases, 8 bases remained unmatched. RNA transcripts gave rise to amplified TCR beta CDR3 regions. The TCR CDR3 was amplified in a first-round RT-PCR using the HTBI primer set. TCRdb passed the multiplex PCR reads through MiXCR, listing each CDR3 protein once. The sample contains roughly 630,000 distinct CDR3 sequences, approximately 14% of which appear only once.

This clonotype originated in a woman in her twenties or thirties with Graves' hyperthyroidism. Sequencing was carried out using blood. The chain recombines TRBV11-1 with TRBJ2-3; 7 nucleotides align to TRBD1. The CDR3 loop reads CASSYRGQPSDTQYF. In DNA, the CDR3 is TGTGCCAGCAGCTACCGGGGACAGCCCTCAGATACGCAGTATTTT.